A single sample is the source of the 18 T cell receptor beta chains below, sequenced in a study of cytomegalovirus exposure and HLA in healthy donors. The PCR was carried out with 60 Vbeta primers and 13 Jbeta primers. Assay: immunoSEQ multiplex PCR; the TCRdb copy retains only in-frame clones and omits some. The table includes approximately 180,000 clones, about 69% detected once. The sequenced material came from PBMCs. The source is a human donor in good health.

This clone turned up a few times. Here the CDR3 reads CATTGQETYQPQHF. The CDR3 bases are TGTGCCACTACCGGACAGGAGACTTATCAGCCCCAGCATTTT. The genes are TRBV19 and TRBJ1-5; 7 nucleotides agree with TRBD1. Looked up from germline, CDR1 is LNHDA and CDR2 is SQIVND (reference sequence). The ends lost 10 bases at V and 5 bases at J; junction bases unmatched: 11. The CDR3 is 14 residues long.

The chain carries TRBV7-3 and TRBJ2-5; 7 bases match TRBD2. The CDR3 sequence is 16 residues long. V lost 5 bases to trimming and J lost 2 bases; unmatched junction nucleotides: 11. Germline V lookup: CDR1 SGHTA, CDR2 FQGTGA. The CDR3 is CASSPTGAGFQETQYF. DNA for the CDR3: TGTGCCAGCAGCCCTACAGGAGCGGGGTTTCAAGAGACCCAGTACTTC.

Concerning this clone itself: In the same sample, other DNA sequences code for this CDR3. CDR3 loop: CASSSGAGTDTEAFF. The CDR3 coding sequence is TGTGCCAGCAGTTCAGGGGCCGGGACAGACACTGAAGCTTTCTTT. V is TRBV6-5 and J is TRBJ1-1; TRBD1 matches 7 bases. Germline V gene data show CDR1 as MNHEY and CDR2 as SVGAGI. The CDR3 is 15 residues long. The junction had 8 bases not matched to a gene; V was cut back by 4 bases and J by 3 bases.

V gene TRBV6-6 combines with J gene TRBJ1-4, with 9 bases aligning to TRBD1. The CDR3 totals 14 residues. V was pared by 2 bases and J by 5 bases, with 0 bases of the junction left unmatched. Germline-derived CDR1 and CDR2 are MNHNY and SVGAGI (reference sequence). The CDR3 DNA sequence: TGTGCCAGCAGTTACGGACAGGGGAATGAAAAACTGTTTTTT. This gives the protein CASSYGQGNEKLFF.

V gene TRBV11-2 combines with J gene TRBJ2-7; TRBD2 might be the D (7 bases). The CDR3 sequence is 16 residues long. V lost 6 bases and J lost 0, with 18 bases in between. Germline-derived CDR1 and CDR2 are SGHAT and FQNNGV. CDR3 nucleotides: TGTGCCAGCAGATCACCTCGGGGGGCGAGCTCCTACGAGCAGTACTTC. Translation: CASRSPRGASSYEQYF.

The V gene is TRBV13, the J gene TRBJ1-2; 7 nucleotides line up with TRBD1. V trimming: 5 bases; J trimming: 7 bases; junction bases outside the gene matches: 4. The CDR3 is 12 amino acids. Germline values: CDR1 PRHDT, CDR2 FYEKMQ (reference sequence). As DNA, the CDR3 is TGTGCCAGCAGCCTGACAGGGAGTGGCTACACCTTC. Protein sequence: CASSLTGSGYTF.

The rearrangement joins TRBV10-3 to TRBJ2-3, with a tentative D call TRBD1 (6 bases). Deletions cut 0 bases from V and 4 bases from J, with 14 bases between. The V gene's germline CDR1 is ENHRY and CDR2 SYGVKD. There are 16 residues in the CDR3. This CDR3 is CAISESGIGGSDTQYF. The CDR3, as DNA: TGTGCCATCAGTGAGTCGGGTATAGGGGGATCAGATACGCAGTATTTT.

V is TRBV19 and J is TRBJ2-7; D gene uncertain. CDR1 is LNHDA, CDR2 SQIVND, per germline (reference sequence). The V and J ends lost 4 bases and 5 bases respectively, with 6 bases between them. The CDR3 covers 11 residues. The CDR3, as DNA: TGTGCCAGTAGTACTTCTCACGAGCAGTACTTC. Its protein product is CASSTSHEQYF.

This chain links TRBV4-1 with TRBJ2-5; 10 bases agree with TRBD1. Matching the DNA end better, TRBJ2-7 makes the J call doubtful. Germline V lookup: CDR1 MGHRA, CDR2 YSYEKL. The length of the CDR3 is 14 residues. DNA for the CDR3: TGCGCCAGCAGCTCACGGACAGGGGGTTCCGAGCAGTACTTC. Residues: CASSSRTGGSEQYF.

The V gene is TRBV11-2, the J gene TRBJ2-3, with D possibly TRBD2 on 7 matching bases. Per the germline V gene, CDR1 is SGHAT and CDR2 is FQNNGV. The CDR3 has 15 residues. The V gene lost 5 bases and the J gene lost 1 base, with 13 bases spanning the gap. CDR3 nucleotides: TGTGCCAGCAGCGTACGGGGGGCCGGCACAGATACGCAGTATTTT. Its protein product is CASSVRGAGTDTQYF.

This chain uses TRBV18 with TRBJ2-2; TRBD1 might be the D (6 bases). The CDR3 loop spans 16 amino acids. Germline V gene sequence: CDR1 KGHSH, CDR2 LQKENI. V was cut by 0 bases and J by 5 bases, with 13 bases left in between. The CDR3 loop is CASSPPTGTSTGELFF. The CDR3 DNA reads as TGTGCCAGCTCACCACCGACCGGGACAAGTACCGGGGAGCTGTTTTTT.

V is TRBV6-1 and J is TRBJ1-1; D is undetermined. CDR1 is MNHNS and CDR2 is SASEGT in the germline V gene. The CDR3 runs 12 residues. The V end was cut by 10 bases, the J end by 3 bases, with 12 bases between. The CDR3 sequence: CATCNGDTEAFF. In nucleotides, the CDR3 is TGTGCCACCTGTAACGGGGACACTGAAGCTTTCTTT.

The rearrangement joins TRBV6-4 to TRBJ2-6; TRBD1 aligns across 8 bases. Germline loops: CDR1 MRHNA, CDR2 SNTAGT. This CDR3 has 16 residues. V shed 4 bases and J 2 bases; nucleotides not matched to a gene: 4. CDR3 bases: TGTGCCAGCAGTGCATCGACAGGGGCTGGGGCCAACGTCCTGACTTTC. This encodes CASSASTGAGANVLTF.

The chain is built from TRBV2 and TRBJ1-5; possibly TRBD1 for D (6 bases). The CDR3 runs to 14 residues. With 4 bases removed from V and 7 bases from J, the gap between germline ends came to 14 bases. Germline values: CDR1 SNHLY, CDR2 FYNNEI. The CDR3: CASSVSTGNQPQHF. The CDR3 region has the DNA TGTGCCAGCAGTGTTTCAACAGGGAACCAGCCCCAGCATTTT.

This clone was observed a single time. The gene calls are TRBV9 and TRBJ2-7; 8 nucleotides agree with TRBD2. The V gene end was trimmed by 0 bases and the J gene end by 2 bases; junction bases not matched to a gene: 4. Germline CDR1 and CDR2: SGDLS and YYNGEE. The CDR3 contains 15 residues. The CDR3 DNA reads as TGTGCCAGCAGCGTAGAACCGGGGGGGGCCTACGAGCAGTACTTC. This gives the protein CASSVEPGGAYEQYF.

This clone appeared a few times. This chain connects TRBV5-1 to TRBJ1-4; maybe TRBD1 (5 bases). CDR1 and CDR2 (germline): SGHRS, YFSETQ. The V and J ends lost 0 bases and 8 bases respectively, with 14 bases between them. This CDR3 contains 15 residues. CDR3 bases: TGCGCCAGCAGCTTGGCCCCAACAGGCGAAGAAAAACTGTTTTTT. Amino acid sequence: CASSLAPTGEEKLFF.

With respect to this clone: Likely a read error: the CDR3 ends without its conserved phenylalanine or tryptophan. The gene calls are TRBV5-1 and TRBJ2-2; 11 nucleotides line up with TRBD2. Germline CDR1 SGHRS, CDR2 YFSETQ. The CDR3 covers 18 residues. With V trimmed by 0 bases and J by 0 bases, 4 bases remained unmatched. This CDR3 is CASSLGHSGGANTGELFL. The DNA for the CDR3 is TGCGCCAGCAGCTTGGGTCATAGCGGGGGGGCGAACACCGGGGAGCTGTTTCTT.

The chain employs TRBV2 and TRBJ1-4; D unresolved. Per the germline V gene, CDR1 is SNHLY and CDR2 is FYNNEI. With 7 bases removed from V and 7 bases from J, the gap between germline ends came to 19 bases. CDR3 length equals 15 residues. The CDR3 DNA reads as TGTGCCAGCACCAATGGGCAGCTCTCATTTGAAAAACTGTTTTTT. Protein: CASTNGQLSFEKLFF.